The next 10 T cell receptor beta chains were all read from a single sample in a study of T cell changes during pregnancy in multiple sclerosis. Produced via immunoSEQ multiplex PCR; TCRdb's table is partial and in-frame only. The sample contains tens of thousands of clones, roughly 90% of which appear only once. Sequencing used peripheral blood, obtained after pregnancy. Receptor source: a female donor in good health, enrolled as a control in a pregnancy study.

V is TRBV6-5 and J is TRBJ1-4, with 8 bases identical to TRBD1. V gave up 2 bases and J gave up 7 bases; unmatched junction bases: 6. Germline lookup yields CDR1 MNHEY and CDR2 SVGAGI. The CDR3 loop spans 15 amino acids. The CDR3 region is CASSYAGQGFEKLFF. For the CDR3, the DNA is TGTGCCAGCAGTTACGCAGGACAGGGTTTTGAAAAACTGTTTTTT.

The chain combines TRBV5-1 with TRBJ2-3, with 7 bases matching TRBD2. V was clipped by 10 bases and J by 1 base; unmatched bases: 9. In germline, CDR1 is SGHRS, CDR2 YFSETQ. The CDR3 length is 14 residues. Written as DNA, the CDR3 is TGCGCCTGGCGGCGGGGGATGGGCACAGATACGCAGTATTTT. Protein product: CAWRRGMGTDTQYF.

The V and J genes are TRBV15 and TRBJ2-1; 7 bases align to TRBD2. The CDR3 is made up of 16 amino acids. Trimming cost V 6 bases and J 0 bases; bases outside gene matches: 8. Germline-derived CDR1 and CDR2 are LNHNV and YYDKDF (reference sequence). The CDR3 coding sequence is TGTGCCACCAGGGCGGGGCGGGGGTACTCCTACAATGAGCAGTTCTTC. As protein: CATRAGRGYSYNEQFF.

This clone was recorded once. The CDR3 DNA reads as TGTGCCAGCAGCTTAGACGCCAGCTCCTACGAGCAGTACTTC. It yields the protein CASSLDASSYEQYF. The rearrangement uses TRBV7-9 and TRBJ2-7; no definite D call. From germline, CDR1 is SEHNR and CDR2 FQNEAQ (reference sequence). Trimming stripped 1 base from V and 0 bases from J, with 7 bases between. The CDR3 loop spans 14 amino acids.

This chain links TRBV7-9 with TRBJ2-6, with a possible D match to TRBD2 (5 bases). The length of the CDR3 is 14 residues. Germline CDR1 and CDR2: SEHNR and FQNEAQ (reference sequence). Trimming stripped 7 bases from V and 3 bases from J, with 10 bases between. CDR3 protein: CASTLGDGANVLTF. As DNA, the CDR3 is TGTGCCAGCACCCTGGGAGATGGGGCCAACGTCCTGACTTTC.

V is TRBV4-3 and J is TRBJ2-1, with TRBD1 matching 7 bases. Germline assignment: CDR1 LGHNA and CDR2 YSLEER. The CDR3 has 15 amino acids. Trimming cost V 3 bases and J 8 bases; bases outside gene matches: 10. Here the CDR3 reads CASSQNRGLGDEQFF. The CDR3 coding sequence is TGCGCCAGCAGCCAGAACAGGGGCCTTGGGGATGAGCAGTTCTTC.

The chain employs TRBV2 and TRBJ1-2; D is undetermined. The CDR3 spans 13 residues. Germline V lookup: CDR1 SNHLY, CDR2 FYNNEI. Trimming pared 4 bases from V and 2 bases from J, leaving 8 bases between. The CDR3 protein is CASSVGGNYGYTF. The DNA for the CDR3 is TGTGCCAGCAGTGTAGGAGGAAACTATGGCTACACCTTC.

The chain links TRBV18 to TRBJ1-1; D is perhaps TRBD1 (6 bases). Germline V lookup: CDR1 KGHSH, CDR2 LQKENI. The CDR3 covers 15 residues. Between the trimmed V and J ends, which lost 6 bases and 0 bases, there was a span of 14 bases. CDR3 sequence reads: CASSLVTGMNTEAFF. CDR3 coding DNA: TGTGCCAGCTCGCTAGTCACAGGGATGAACACTGAAGCTTTCTTT.

Only a few counts were recorded for this clone. For the CDR3, the DNA is TGCAGCGGACAGGGGGGGAACACTGAAGCTTTCTTT. Its translation: CSGQGGNTEAFF. The rearrangement uses TRBV29-1 and TRBJ1-1; 9 bases map to TRBD1. The CDR3 extends over 12 amino acids. The germline V gene encodes CDR1 SQVTM and CDR2 ANQGSEA. V gave up 7 bases and J gave up 1 base; unmatched junction bases: 1.

The chain recombines TRBV5-6 with TRBJ2-2, with D tentatively TRBD1 (5 bases). The V end was cut by 6 bases, the J end by 1 base, with 16 bases between. This CDR3 has 16 residues. The germline V gene encodes CDR1 SGHDT and CDR2 YYEEEE. CDR3: CASNPRQLQNTGELFF. The CDR3 nucleotides are TGTGCCAGCAACCCTCGACAGCTACAGAACACCGGGGAGCTGTTTTTT.